This T cell receptor (beta chain) was captured by sequencing in a study of T cell responses to AZD1222 COVID-19 vaccine. General study findings and limits: White British ancestry dominated among donors, who included more females, and clonal diversity was possibly underestimated.

TCRdb's table, derived via immunoSEQ multiplex PCR, lists solely in-frame clones and lacks some. The sample has more than 95,000 clones, over 90% seen once. A word on this clone: Its antigen is currently unknown.

V shed 4 bases and J shed 0 bases, with 8 bases lying between them. The CDR3 spans 15 residues. CDR1 and CDR2 from the germline V gene are KGHDR and SFDVKD. This clonotype originated in an adult in good health. The specimen was peripheral blood, collected on day 0 of AZD1222 vaccination. This chain uses TRBV24-1 with TRBJ2-2; D may be TRBD2 (6 bases). CDR3: CATSESGANTGELFF. The DNA for the CDR3 is TGTGCCACCAGTGAATCGGGGGCGAACACCGGGGAGCTGTTTTTT.